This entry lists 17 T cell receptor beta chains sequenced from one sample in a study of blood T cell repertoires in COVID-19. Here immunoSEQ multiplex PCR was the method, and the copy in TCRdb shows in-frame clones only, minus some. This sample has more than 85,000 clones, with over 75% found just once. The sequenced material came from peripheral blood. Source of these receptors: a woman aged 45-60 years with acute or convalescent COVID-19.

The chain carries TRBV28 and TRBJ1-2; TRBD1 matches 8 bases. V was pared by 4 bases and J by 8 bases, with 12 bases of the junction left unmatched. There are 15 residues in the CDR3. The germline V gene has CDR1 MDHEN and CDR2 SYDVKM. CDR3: CASSSPGQGPSGYTF. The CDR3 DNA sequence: TGTGCCAGCAGTTCTCCCGGACAGGGTCCCAGCGGCTACACCTTC.

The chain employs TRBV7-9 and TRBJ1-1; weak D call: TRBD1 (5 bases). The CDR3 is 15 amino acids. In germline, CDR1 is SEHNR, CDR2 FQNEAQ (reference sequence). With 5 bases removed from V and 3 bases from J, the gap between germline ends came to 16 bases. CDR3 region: CASSPSGGRDTEAFF. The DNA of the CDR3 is TGTGCCAGCAGCCCCTCGGGGGGAAGGGACACTGAAGCTTTCTTT. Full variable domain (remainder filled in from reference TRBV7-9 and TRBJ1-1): DTGVSQNPRHKITKRGQNVTFRCDPISEHNRLYWYRQTLGQGPEFLTYFQNEAQLEKSRLLSDRFSAERPKGSFSTLEIQRTEQGDSAMYLCASSPSGGRDTEAFFGQGTRLTVV.

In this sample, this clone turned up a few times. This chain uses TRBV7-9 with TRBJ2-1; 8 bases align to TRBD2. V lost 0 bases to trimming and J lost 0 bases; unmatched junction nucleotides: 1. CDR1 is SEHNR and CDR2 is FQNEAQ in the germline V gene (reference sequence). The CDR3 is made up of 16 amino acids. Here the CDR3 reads CASSLALAGSYNEQFF. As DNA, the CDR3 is TGTGCCAGCAGCTTAGCTCTAGCGGGCTCCTACAATGAGCAGTTCTTC. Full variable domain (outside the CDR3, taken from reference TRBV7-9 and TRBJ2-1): DTGVSQNPRHKITKRGQNVTFRCDPISEHNRLYWYRQTLGQGPEFLTYFQNEAQLEKSRLLSDRFSAERPKGSFSTLEIQRTEQGDSAMYLCASSLALAGSYNEQFFGPGTRLTVL.

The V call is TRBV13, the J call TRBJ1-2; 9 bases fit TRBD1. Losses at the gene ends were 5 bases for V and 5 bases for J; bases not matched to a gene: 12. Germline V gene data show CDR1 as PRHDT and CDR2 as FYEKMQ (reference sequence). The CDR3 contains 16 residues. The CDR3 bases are TGTGCCAGCAGCGGACACCGGGACAGGGCTGTTTATGGCTACACCTTC. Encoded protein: CASSGHRDRAVYGYTF.

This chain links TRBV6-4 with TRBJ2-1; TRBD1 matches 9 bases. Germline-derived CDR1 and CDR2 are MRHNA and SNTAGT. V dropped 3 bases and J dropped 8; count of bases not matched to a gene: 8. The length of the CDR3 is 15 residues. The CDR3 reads CASSDIGTGGDEQFF. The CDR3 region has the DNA TGTGCCAGCAGTGATATCGGCACAGGGGGCGATGAGCAGTTCTTC.

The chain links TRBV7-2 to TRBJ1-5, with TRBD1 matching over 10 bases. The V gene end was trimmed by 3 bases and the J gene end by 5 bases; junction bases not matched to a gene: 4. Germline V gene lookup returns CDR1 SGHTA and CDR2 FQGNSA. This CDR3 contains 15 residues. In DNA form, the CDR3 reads TGTGCCAGCAGCTTTGGGACAGGGGCCGATCAGCCCCAGCATTTT. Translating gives CASSFGTGADQPQHF.

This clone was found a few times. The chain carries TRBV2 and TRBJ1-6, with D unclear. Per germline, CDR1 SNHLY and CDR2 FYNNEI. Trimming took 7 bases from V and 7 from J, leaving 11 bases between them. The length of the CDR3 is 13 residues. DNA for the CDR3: TGTGCCAGCAAGACATTCTCAAATTCACCCCTCCACTTT. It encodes CASKTFSNSPLHF.

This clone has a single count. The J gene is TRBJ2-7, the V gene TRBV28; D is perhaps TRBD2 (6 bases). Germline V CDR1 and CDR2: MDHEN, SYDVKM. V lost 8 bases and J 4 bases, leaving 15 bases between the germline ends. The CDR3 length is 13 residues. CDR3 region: CASSGTPTYEQYF. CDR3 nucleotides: TGTGCCAGCTCGGGGACTCCGACATACGAGCAGTACTTC.

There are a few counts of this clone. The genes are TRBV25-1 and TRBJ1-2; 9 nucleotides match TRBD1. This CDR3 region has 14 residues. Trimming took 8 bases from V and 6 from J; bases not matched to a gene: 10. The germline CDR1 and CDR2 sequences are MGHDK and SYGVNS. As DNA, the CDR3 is TGTGCCAGCGTATCGAGTGGACAGGGGAATGGCTACACCTTC. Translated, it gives CASVSSGQGNGYTF.

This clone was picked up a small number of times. CDR3 in amino acids: CATSRGQGDEKLFF. CDR3 DNA: TGTGCCACCAGCAGAGGACAGGGAGATGAAAAACTGTTTTTT. The chain employs TRBV15 and TRBJ1-4, with 7 bases lining up with TRBD1. This CDR3 spans 14 amino acids. V lost 1 base to trimming and J lost 6 bases; unmatched junction nucleotides: 2. CDR1 and CDR2 (germline): LNHNV, YYDKDF (reference sequence).

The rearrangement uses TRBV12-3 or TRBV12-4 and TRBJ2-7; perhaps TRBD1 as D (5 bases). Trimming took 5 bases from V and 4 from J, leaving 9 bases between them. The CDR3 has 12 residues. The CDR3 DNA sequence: TGTGCCAGCAGTAGGACATGGTACGAGCAGTACTTC. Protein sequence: CASSRTWYEQYF.

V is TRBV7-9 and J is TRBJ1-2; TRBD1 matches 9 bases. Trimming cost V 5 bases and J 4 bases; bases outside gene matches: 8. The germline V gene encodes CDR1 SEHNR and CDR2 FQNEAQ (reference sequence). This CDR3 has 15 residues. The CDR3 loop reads CASSPGTGSFYGYTF. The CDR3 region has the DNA TGTGCCAGCAGCCCCGGGACAGGGTCCTTCTATGGCTACACCTTC. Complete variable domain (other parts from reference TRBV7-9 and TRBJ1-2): DTGVSQNPRHKITKRGQNVTFRCDPISEHNRLYWYRQTLGQGPEFLTYFQNEAQLEKSRLLSDRFSAERPKGSFSTLEIQRTEQGDSAMYLCASSPGTGSFYGYTFGSGTRLTVV.

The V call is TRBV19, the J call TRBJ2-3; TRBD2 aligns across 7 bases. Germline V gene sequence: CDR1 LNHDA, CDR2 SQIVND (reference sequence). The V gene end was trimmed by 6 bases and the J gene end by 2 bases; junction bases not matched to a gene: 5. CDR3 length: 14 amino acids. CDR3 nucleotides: TGTGCCAGTAGCCGACTAGCTGTCACAGATACGCAGTATTTT. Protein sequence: CASSRLAVTDTQYF.

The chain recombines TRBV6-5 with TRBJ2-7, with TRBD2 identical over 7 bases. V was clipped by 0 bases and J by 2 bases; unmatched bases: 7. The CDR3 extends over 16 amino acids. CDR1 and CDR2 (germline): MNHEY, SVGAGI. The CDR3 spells CASSYSAGELTYEQYF. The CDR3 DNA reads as TGTGCCAGCAGTTACTCCGCGGGGGAGCTAACCTACGAGCAGTACTTC.

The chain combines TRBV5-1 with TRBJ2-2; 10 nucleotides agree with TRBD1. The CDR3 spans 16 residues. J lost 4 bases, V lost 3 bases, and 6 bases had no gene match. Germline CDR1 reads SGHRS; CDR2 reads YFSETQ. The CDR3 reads CASSSKRTGGTGELFF. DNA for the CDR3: TGCGCCAGCAGCTCAAAAAGGACAGGGGGCACCGGGGAGCTGTTTTTT.

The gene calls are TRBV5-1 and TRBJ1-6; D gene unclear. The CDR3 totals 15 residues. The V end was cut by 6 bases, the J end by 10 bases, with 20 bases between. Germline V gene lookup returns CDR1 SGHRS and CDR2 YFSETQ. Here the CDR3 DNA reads TGCGCCAGCACCAAAGCACCAGGCACCGAATCACCCCTCCACTTT. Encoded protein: CASTKAPGTESPLHF.

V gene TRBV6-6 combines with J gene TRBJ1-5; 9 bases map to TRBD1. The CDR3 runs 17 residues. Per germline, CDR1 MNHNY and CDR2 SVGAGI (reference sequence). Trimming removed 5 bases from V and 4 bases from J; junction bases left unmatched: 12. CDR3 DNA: TGTGCCAGCAGTCCTTACTCCGGACAGGGGATAAATCAGCCCCAGCATTTT. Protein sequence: CASSPYSGQGINQPQHF.